This TCR beta chain was sequenced during a study of OX40 agonist ivuxolimab in advanced cancers. Overall study: Patients were roughly 87% male with ages about 23 to 80, mean approximately 58. The study's findings and limits: Partial responders at 0.1-3.0 mg/kg showed near-lowest clonal expansion.

The protocol was immunoSEQ multiplex PCR, while the TCRdb copy is restricted to in-frame clones and leaves out a portion. Counted here are fewer than 85,000 clones, 77% occurring once; the ten biggest clones make up about 1.6%. Note on this clone: As yet, its antigen is unknown.

Germline CDR1 reads PRHDT; CDR2 reads FYEKMQ (reference sequence). The V and J ends lost 3 bases and 4 bases respectively, with 18 bases between them. The CDR3 loop spans 16 amino acids. Sequenced here: CD4+ or CD8+ T cells sorted from blood, sampled in a trial of the OX40 agonist ivuxolimab. J is TRBJ1-2 and V is TRBV13; D is ambiguous. This TCR came from an adult with an advanced solid tumor such as melanoma, head and neck, liver or kidney cancer. The CDR3 DNA sequence: TGTGCCAGCAGCTTCTTTTCTGGTATGGGAGGCTATGGCTACACCTTC. Translation gives CASSFFSGMGGYGYTF. The variable domain in full, completed from reference TRBV13 and TRBJ1-2, reads AAGVIQSPRHLIKEKRETATLKCYPIPRHDTVYWYQQGPGQDPQFLISFYEKMQSDKGSIPDRFSAQQFSDYHSELNMSSLELGDSALYFCASSFFSGMGGYGYTFGSGTRLTVV.